This T cell receptor (beta chain) was sequenced during a study of read filtering for tumor transcriptome and immune sequencing. Turning to the study itself: After DNase treatment, RNA was made into whole-transcriptome libraries. General study points: Without single-read clonotypes, shared clonotype proportions correlated more between IR-seq and RNA-seq.

Molecular barcoded adaptors covering alpha/delta and beta/gamma chains were used on approximately 400 ng RNA. TCRdb reprocessed the reads via MiXCR and lists one record per CDR3 protein. The data hold tens of thousands of distinct CDR3 sequences, with approximately 19% observed a single time. The CDR3 sequence is 16 residues long. V gave up 4 bases and J gave up 7 bases; unmatched junction bases: 11. Germline V gives CDR1 LGHNA, CDR2 YNFKEQ. This clonotype was seen a few times. What it binds is unknown. The sequencing input was a population of CD138-negative cells sorted from bone marrow. The clonotype comes from a donor at least 40 years old with multiple myeloma. The V gene is TRBV4-2, the J gene TRBJ1-4; TRBD1 matches at 8 bases. The CDR3 sequence is CASSPGQGAAREKLFF. CDR3 coding DNA: TGTGCCAGCAGCCCAGGGCAGGGGGCGGCTCGTGAAAAACTGTTTTTT.